This TCR beta chain was observed in a study of T cell changes during pregnancy in multiple sclerosis. This clone came up once. The assay was immunoSEQ multiplex PCR, and TCRdb's table has in-frame clones only and misses some. The table lists more than 90,000 clones, 80% to 95% of them singletons. The sample was peripheral blood, taken in the third trimester of pregnancy. The sequence came from a female donor with multiple sclerosis, enrolled in a pregnancy study.

CDR3 nucleotide sequence: TGTGCCAGCAGTTCGGTTATAGCGGGATCCTACGAGCAGTACTTC. The encoded protein is CASSSVIAGSYEQYF. V usage is TRBV28 and J usage is TRBJ2-7; TRBD2 agrees at 8 bases. The CDR3 has 15 amino acids. With V trimmed by 4 bases and J by 1 base, 6 bases remained unmatched. The germline V gene has CDR1 MDHEN and CDR2 SYDVKM.